This TCR beta chain was recovered during a study of monozygotic twins with inflammatory bowel disease. T cells were not sorted, and total RNA was isolated straight from whole blood. The V gene's germline CDR1 is SGHAT and CDR2 FQNNGV. The CDR3 runs 18 residues. Nested PCRs (about 17 and 10 cycles, two total) were applied to TCRalpha and TCRbeta cDNA. From its re-call of the 5' RACE reads, TCRdb lists each CDR3 protein once, without DNA. Seen in this sample are roughly 100,000 distinct CDR3 sequences; the ten most common clones hold roughly 1.9%. The chain has TRBV11-2 and TRBJ2-3; the TRBD1 assignment by TCRdb is unverifiable without DNA. The clonotype comes from a human donor with ulcerative colitis or Crohn's disease, or a healthy co-twin of an affected twin (not recorded which). Sequencing was performed on blood. CDR3 sequence reads: CASSLMSLMGAGADTQYF.